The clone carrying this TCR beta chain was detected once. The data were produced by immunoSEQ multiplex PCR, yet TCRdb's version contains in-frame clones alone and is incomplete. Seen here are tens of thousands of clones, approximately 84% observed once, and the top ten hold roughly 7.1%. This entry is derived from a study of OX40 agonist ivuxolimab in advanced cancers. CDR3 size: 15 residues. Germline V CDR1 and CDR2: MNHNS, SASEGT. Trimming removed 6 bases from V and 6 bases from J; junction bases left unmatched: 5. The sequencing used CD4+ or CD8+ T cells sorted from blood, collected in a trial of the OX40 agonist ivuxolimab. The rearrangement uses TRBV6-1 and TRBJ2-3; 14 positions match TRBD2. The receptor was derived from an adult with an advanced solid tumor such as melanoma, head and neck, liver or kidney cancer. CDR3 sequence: CASSRTSGGSDTQYF. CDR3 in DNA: TGTGCCAGCAGCCGGACTAGCGGGGGGTCGGATACGCAGTATTTT.